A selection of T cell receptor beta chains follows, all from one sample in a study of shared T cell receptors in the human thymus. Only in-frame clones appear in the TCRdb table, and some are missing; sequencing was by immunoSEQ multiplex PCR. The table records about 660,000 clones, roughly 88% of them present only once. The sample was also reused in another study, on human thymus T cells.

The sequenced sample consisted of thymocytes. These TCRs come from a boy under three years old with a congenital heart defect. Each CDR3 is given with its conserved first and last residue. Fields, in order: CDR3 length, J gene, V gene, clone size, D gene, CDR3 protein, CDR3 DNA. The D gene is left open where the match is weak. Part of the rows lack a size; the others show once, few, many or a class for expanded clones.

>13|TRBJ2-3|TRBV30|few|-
CAWSPPRRDTQYF
TGTGCCTGGAGCCCCCCCCGCAGGGATACGCAGTATTTT
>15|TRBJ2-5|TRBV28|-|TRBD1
CASSPPDRAGETQYF
TGTGCCAGCAGTCCCCCCGACAGGGCGGGAGAGACCCAGTACTTC
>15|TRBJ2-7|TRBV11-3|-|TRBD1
CASSSDLGQFYEQYF
TGTGCCAGCAGCTCTGACCTGGGACAGTTCTACGAGCAGTACTTC
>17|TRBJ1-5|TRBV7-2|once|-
CASSLSIGGDTGQPQHF
TGTGCCAGCAGCTTAAGCATAGGTGGGGATACAGGTCAGCCCCAGCATTTT
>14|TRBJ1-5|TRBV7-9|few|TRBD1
CASSLDRANQPQHF
TGTGCCAGCAGCTTGGACAGGGCCAATCAGCCCCAGCATTTT
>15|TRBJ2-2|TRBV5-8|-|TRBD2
CASVRLAGNTGELFF
TGTGCCTCCGTGCGGCTAGCGGGGAACACCGGGGAGCTGTTTTTT
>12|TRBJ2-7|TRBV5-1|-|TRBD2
CASSSSTSGEYF
TGCGCCAGCAGCTCCTCGACTAGCGGCGAGTACTTC
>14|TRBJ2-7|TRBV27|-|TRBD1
CATSRLAGGYEQYF
TGTGCCACTTCAAGGCTGGCAGGGGGCTACGAGCAGTACTTC
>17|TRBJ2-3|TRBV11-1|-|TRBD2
CASGRLAGGPGTDTQYF
TGTGCCAGCGGCCGACTAGCGGGAGGGCCGGGCACAGATACGCAGTATTTT
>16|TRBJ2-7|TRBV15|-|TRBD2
CATSRDGLAAAYEQYF
TGTGCCACCAGCAGGGACGGACTAGCTGCAGCCTACGAGCAGTACTTC
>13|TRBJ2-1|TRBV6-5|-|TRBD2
CASRLLAGYEQFF
TGTGCCAGCAGACTACTAGCGGGCTATGAGCAGTTCTTC